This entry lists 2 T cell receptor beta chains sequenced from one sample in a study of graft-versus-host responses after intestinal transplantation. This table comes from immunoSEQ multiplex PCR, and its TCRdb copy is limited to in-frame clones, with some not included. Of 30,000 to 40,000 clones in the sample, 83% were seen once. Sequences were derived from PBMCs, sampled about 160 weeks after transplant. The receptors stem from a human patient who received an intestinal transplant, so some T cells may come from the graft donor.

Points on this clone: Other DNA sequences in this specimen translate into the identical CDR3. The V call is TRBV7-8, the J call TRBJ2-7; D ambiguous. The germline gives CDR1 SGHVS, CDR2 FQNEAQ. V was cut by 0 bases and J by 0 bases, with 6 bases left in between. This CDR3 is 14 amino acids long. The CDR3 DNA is TGTGCCAGCAGCTTAGCTCCGAGCTCCTACGAGCAGTACTTC. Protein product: CASSLAPSSYEQYF.

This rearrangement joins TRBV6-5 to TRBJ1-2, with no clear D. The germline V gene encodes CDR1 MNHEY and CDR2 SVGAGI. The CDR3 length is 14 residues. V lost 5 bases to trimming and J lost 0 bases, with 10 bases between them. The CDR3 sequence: CASSDRKANYGYTF. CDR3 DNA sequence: TGTGCCAGCAGTGATAGAAAGGCTAACTATGGCTACACCTTC.